This section outlines one T cell receptor (beta chain) sequence together with its context. The sample belongs to a study of blood T cell repertoires in COVID-19. Study details: From the United States, Italy and Spain came samples of acute and convalescent COVID-19. From T cells, B-cell-depleted T cells, or PBMCs came the material, which was cDNA or gDNA.

As handled by the study authors: The assay estimated nucleated cells by amplifying reference gene primers. Sequencing used immunoSEQ multiplex PCR; TCRdb keeps in-frame clones, though not all of them. That table supplies the V and J calls and clone size; D and trimming were determined from the DNA. The sample records around 200,000 clones, about 90% being singletons. The CDR3 is made up of 15 amino acids. CDR1 and CDR2 from the germline V gene are SNHLY and FYNNEI. V shed 11 bases and J 4 bases; nucleotides not matched to a gene: 14. This sequence was found in a man aged 45 to 65 with acute or convalescent COVID-19. The chain recombines TRBV2 with TRBJ1-2, with 9 bases that match TRBD1. Sequencing was carried out using peripheral blood. CDR3 bases: TGTGCCGGAGCTTTGACAGGGGGGAACCTCTATGGCTACACCTTC. It yields the protein CAGALTGGNLYGYTF.